This T cell receptor beta chain originates from a study of T cell changes during pregnancy in multiple sclerosis (dated by TCRdb to about 2019). With respect to the entire study: The study looked at changes in the T cell repertoire across pregnancy in women with multiple sclerosis.

A word on this clone: It lacks a known antigen. The sample holds no much larger clone one base away, and base qualities are not on file.

The CDR3 holds 14 amino acids from the cysteine to the phenylalanine. Of the read, only the CDR3 DNA is kept; its 42 bases are in frame from base 1. For this chain, trimming is 6 bases at the V end and 4 bases at the J end, and the number of junction bases without a gene match is 6. The germline V gene encodes CDR1 MNHNY and CDR2 SVGAGI (reference sequence). The library was generated by the immunoSEQ multiplex PCR assay. In TCRdb, the immuneACCESS table is reduced to in-frame sequences with V and J assigned. These tables do not hold every clone; where another copy was compared, an unresolved V gene accounts for under half, and the others remain unexplained. The sample table holds tens of thousands of clones, of which about 90% were seen once. About 2.3% of the sample belongs to the ten largest clones.

The source is a female donor with multiple sclerosis, enrolled in a pregnancy study. The chain employs TRBV6-6 and TRBJ2-7; 10 bases in between match TRBD1. The sequencing here drew on peripheral blood, taken in the first trimester of pregnancy. The CDR3 protein: CASRAQGQGYEQYF. The nucleotide sequence is given as TGTGCCAGCAGGGCCCAGGGACAGGGGTACGAGCAGTACTTC.